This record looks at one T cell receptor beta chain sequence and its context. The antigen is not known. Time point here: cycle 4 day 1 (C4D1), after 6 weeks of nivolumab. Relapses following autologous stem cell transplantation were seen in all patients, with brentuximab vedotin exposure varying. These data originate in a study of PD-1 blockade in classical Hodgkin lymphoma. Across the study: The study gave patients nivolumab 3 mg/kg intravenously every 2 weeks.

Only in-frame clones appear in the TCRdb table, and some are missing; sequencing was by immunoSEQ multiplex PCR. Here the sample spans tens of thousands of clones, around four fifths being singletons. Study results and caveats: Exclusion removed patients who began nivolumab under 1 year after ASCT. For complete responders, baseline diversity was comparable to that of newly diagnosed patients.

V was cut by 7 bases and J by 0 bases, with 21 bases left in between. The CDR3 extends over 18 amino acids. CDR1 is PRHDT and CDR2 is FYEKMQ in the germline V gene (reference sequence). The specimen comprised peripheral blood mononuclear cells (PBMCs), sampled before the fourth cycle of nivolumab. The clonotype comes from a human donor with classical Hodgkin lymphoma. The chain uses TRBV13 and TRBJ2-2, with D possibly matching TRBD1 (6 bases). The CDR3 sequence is CASNFGPARGSNTGELFF. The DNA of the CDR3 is TGTGCCAGCAACTTCGGTCCAGCGAGGGGGTCGAACACCGGGGAGCTGTTTTTT.